The 5 T cell receptor beta chains presented below share a single source sample, sequenced in a study of T cell changes during pregnancy in multiple sclerosis. Profiled with immunoSEQ multiplex PCR; TCRdb holds only in-frame clones, not every one. The sample carries under 60,000 clones, roughly 94% recorded once. The sample was CD4+ T cells from peripheral blood mononuclear cells, taken in the third trimester of pregnancy. The receptors come from a female donor with multiple sclerosis, enrolled in a pregnancy study.

The chain is built from TRBV10-3 and TRBJ1-5; possibly TRBD1 for D (5 bases). This CDR3 is built from 14 residues. The germline V gene encodes CDR1 ENHRY and CDR2 SYGVKD. The V and J ends lost 3 bases and 6 bases respectively, with 12 bases between them. Written as DNA, the CDR3 is TGTGCCATCAGTGAAAAGCAGGGCTCTCAGCCCCAGCATTTT. It encodes CAISEKQGSQPQHF.

This chain joins TRBV19 and TRBJ1-6, with TRBD1 identical over 9 bases. The germline gives CDR1 LNHDA, CDR2 SQIVND (reference sequence). The CDR3 is 15 amino acids. V dropped 5 bases and J dropped 8; count of bases not matched to a gene: 7. CDR3 DNA sequence: TGTGCCAGTAGTCTTGGGACAGGGCTTGATTCACCCCTCCACTTT. It translates to CASSLGTGLDSPLHF.

This clone is a singleton in its sample. The rearrangement links TRBV28 to TRBJ1-1, with 8 bases lining up with TRBD1. This CDR3 spans 13 amino acids. V gave up 4 bases and J gave up 7 bases; unmatched junction bases: 5. CDR1 is MDHEN, CDR2 SYDVKM, per germline. The CDR3: CASSSGQGGEAFF. The CDR3 DNA reads TGTGCCAGCAGTTCCGGACAGGGCGGTGAAGCTTTCTTT.

This chain joins TRBV20-1 and TRBJ2-1; no definite D call. The germline gives CDR1 DFQATT, CDR2 SNEGSKA (reference sequence). V lost 3 bases and J 7 bases, leaving 7 bases between the germline ends. This CDR3 is built from 11 residues. The CDR3 is CSASLGNEQFF. The CDR3 bases are TGCAGTGCTAGTCTCGGGAATGAGCAGTTCTTC.

V and J are TRBV9 and TRBJ1-4; TRBD1 matches 8 bases. Trimming took 0 bases from V and 6 from J; bases not matched to a gene: 4. Germline-derived CDR1 and CDR2 are SGDLS and YYNGEE. The CDR3 length is 15 residues. CDR3 sequence (DNA): TGTGCCAGCAGCGTAGGGGACAGGAGATATGAAAAACTGTTTTTT. Its protein is CASSVGDRRYEKLFF.